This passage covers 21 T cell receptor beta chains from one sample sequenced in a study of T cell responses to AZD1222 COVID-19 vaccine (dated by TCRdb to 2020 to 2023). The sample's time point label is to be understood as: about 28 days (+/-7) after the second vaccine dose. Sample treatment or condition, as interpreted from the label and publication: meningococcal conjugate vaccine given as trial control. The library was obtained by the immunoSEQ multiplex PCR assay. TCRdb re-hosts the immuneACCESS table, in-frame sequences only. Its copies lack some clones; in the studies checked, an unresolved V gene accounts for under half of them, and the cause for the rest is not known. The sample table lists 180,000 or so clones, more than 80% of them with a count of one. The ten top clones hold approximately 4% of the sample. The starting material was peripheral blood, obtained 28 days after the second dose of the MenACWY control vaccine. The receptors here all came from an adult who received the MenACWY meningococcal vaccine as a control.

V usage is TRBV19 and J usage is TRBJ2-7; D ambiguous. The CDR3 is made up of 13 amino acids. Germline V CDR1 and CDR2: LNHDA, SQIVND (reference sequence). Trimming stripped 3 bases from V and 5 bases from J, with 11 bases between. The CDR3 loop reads CASSIRSTNEQYF. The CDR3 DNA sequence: TGTGCCAGTAGTATCCGCTCGACCAACGAGCAGTACTTC. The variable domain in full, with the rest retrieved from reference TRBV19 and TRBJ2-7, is DGGITQSPKYLFRKEGQNVTLSCEQNLNHDAMYWYRQDPGQGLRLIYYSQIVNDFQKGDIAEGYSVSREKKESFPLTVTSAQKNPTAFYLCASSIRSTNEQYFGPGTRLTVT.

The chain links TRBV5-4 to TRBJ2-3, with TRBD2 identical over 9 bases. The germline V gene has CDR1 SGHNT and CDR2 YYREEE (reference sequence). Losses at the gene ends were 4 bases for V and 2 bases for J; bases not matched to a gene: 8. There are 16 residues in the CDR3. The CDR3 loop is CASSVLSGSYTDTQYF. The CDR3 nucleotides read TGTGCCAGCAGCGTCCTTAGCGGGAGTTACACAGATACGCAGTATTTT.

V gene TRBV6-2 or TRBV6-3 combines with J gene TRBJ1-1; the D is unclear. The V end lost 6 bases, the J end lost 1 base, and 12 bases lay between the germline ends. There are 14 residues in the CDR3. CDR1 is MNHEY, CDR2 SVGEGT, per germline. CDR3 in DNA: TGTGCCAGCAGCAGATCCCTTAGGAACACTGAAGCTTTCTTT. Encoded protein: CASSRSLRNTEAFF.

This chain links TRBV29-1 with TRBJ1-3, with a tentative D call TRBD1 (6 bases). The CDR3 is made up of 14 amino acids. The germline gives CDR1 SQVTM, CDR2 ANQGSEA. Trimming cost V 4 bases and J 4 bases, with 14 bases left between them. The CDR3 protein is CSVVKGVGGNTIYF. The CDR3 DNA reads TGCAGCGTTGTAAAGGGGGTTGGGGGAAACACCATATATTTT. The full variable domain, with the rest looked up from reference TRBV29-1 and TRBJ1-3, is SAVISQKPSRDICQRGTSLTIQCQVDSQVTMMFWYRQQPGQSLTLIATANQGSEATYESGFVIDKFPISRPNLTFSTLTVSNMSPEDSSIYLCSVVKGVGGNTIYFGEGSWLTVV.

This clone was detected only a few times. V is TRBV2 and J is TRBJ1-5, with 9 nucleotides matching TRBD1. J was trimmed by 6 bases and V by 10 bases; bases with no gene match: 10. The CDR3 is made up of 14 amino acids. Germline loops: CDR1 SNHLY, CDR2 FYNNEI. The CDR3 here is CATAPGQGRQPQHF. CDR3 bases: TGTGCCACCGCCCCCGGACAGGGGCGTCAGCCCCAGCATTTT.

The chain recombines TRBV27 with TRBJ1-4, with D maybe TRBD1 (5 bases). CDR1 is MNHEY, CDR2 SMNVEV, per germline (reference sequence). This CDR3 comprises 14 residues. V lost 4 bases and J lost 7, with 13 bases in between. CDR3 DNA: TGTGCCAGCAGTTCCGACAGATTGGGTGAAAAACTGTTTTTT. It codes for CASSSDRLGEKLFF.

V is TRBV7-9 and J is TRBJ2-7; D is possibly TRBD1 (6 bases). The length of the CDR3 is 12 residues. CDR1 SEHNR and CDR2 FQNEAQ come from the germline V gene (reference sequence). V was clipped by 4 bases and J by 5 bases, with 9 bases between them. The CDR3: CASSYSGDEQYF. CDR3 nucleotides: TGTGCCAGCAGCTACTCAGGGGACGAGCAGTACTTC. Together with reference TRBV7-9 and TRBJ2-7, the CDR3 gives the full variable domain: DTGVSQNPRHKITKRGQNVTFRCDPISEHNRLYWYRQTLGQGPEFLTYFQNEAQLEKSRLLSDRFSAERPKGSFSTLEIQRTEQGDSAMYLCASSYSGDEQYFGPGTRLTVT.

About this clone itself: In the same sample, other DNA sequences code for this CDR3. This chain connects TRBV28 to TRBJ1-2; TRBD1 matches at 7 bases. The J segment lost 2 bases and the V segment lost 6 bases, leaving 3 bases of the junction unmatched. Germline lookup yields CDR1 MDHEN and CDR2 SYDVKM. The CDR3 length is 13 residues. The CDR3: CASSLTGNYGYTF. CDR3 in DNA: TGTGCCAGCAGCTTGACAGGGAACTATGGCTACACCTTC.

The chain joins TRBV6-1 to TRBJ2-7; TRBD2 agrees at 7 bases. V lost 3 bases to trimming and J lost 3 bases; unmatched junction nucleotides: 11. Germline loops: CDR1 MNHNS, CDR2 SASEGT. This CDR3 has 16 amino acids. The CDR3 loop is CASSDNGLAAHYEQYF. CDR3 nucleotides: TGTGCCAGCAGTGATAACGGTCTAGCGGCTCACTACGAGCAGTACTTC.

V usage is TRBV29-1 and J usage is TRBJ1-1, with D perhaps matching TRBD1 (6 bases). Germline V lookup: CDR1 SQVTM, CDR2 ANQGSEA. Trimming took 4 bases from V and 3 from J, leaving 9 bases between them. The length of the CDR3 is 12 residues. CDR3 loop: CSVVRGDTEAFF. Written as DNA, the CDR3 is TGCAGCGTTGTCAGGGGTGACACTGAAGCTTTCTTT.

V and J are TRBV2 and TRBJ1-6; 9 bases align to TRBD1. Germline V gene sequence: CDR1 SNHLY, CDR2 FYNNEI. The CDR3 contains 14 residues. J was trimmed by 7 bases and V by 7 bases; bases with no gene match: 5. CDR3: CASIPGQGNSPLHF. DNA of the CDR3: TGTGCCAGCATTCCCGGACAGGGGAATTCACCCCTCCACTTT.

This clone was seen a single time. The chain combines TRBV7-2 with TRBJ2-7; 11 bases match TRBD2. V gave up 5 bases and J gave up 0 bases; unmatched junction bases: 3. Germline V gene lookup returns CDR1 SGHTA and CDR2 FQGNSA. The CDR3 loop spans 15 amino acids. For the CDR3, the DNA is TGTGCCAGCAGCCAGACTAGCGGGAACTCCTACGAGCAGTACTTC. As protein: CASSQTSGNSYEQYF. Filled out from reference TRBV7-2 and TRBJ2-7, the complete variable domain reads GAGVSQSPSNKVTEKGKDVELRCDPISGHTALYWYRQSLGQGLEFLIYFQGNSAPDKSGLPSDRFSAERTGGSVSTLTIQRTQQEDSAVYLCASSQTSGNSYEQYFGPGTRLTVT.

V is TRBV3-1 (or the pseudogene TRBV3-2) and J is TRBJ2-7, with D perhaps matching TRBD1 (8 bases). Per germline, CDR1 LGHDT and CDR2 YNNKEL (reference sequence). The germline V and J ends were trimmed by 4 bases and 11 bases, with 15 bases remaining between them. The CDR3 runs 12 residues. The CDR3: CASSPRTGREYF. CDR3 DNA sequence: TGTGCCAGCAGCCCCCGGACAGGGAGGGAGTACTTC.

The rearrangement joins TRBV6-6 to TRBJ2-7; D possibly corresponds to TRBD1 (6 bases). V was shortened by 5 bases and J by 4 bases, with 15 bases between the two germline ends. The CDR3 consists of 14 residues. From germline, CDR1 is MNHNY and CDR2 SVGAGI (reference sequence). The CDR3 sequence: CASSPDSRFYEQYF. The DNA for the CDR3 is TGTGCCAGCAGTCCGGACAGCCGATTTTACGAGCAGTACTTC.

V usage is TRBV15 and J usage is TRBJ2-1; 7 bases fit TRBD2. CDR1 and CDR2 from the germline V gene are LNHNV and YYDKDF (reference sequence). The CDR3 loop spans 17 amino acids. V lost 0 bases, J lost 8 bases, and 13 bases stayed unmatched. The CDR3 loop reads CATSREVGLAVGDEQFF. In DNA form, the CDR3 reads TGTGCCACCAGCAGAGAGGTTGGCCTAGCGGTGGGGGATGAGCAGTTCTTC.

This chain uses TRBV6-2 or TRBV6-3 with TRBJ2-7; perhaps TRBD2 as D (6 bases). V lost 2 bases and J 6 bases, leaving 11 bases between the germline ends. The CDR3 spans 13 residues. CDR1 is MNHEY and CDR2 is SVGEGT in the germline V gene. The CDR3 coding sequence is TGTGCCAGCAGTTACCTAAGGCGGGGCGAGCAGTACTTC. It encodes CASSYLRRGEQYF.

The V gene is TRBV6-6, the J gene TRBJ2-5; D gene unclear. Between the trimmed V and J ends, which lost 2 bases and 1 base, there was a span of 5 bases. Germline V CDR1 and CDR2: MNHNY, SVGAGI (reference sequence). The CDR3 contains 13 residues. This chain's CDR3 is CASSYRAQETQYF. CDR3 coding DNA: TGTGCCAGCAGTTACAGGGCCCAAGAGACCCAGTACTTC.

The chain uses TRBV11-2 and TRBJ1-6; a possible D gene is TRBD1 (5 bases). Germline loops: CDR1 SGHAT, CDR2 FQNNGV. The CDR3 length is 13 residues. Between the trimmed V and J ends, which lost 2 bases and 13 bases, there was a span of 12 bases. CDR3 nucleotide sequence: TGTGCCAGCAGCTTACCGCCGTGGGGCCCCCTCCACTTT. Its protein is CASSLPPWGPLHF.

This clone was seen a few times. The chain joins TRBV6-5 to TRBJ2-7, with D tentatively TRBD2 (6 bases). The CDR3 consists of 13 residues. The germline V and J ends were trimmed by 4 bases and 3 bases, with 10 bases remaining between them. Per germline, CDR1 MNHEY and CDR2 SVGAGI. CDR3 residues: CASSSGTFYEQYF. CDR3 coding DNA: TGTGCCAGCAGTTCCGGGACTTTCTACGAGCAGTACTTC.

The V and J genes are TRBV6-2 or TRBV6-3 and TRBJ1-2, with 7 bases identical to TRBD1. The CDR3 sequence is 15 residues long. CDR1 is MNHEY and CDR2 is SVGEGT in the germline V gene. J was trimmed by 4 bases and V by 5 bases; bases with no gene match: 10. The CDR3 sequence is CASSTADRQAYGYTF. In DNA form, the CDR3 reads TGTGCCAGCAGTACAGCGGACAGGCAGGCCTATGGCTACACCTTC.

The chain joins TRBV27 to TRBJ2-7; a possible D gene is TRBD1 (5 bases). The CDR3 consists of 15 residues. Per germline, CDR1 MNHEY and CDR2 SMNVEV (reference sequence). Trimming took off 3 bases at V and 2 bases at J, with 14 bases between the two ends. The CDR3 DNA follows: TGTGCCAGCAGTTTGGAAAGGGGTTTACCCTACGAGCAGTACTTC. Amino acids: CASSLERGLPYEQYF.